These 13 T cell receptor beta chains originate from one sample sequenced in a study of shared clonotypes between healthy human individuals. Measured with immunoSEQ multiplex PCR; TCRdb has only the in-frame clones, and not every one. Among approximately 980,000 clones listed, 70% to 85% were seen once. The specimen was memory CD4+ T cells sorted from blood. Described subset: CD45RA-negative fraction. These receptors were obtained from a man aged 18 to 35 in good health.

This clone was recorded a few times. This sequence joins TRBV18 and TRBJ2-3; D possibly corresponds to TRBD1 (6 bases). Per the germline V gene, CDR1 is KGHSH and CDR2 is LQKENI. This CDR3 region has 15 residues. The germline V and J ends were trimmed by 3 bases and 0 bases, with 10 bases remaining between them. CDR3 in DNA: TGTGCCAGCTCACCCAACAGGGCTAGCACAGATACGCAGTATTTT. It is translated as CASSPNRASTDTQYF.

The rearrangement joins TRBV9 to TRBJ1-1; 8 positions agree with TRBD1. CDR1 is SGDLS, CDR2 YYNGEE, per germline. This CDR3 spans 17 amino acids. V shed 0 bases and J 5 bases; nucleotides not matched to a gene: 12. The CDR3 bases are TGTGCCAGCAGCGTAGGAAGGACAGGGAGGGTTCTGACTGAAGCTTTCTTT. It specifies CASSVGRTGRVLTEAFF.

The rearrangement links TRBV19 to TRBJ1-1; D not certain. There are 13 residues in the CDR3. Germline CDR1 and CDR2: LNHDA and SQIVND (reference sequence). The germline V and J ends were trimmed by 5 bases and 4 bases, with 11 bases remaining between them. The CDR3 protein is CASSPRSATEAFF. The CDR3 region has the DNA TGTGCCAGTAGTCCCAGGTCGGCCACTGAAGCTTTCTTT.

The chain couples TRBV30 to TRBJ1-2; unclear D gene. The CDR3 extends over 14 amino acids. CDR1 and CDR2 from the germline V gene are GTSNPN and SVGIG (reference sequence). Trimming stripped 2 bases from V and 8 bases from J, with 18 bases between. The CDR3 nucleotides read TGTGCCTGGAGTATGGAGTACGGTATAGGAGGCTACACCTTC. As protein: CAWSMEYGIGGYTF.

A single count supports this clone. The rearrangement uses TRBV11-2 and TRBJ1-1; perhaps TRBD1 as D (6 bases). This CDR3 is built from 15 residues. V was clipped by 8 bases and J by 0 bases, with 16 bases between them. Germline lookup yields CDR1 SGHAT and CDR2 FQNNGV. The CDR3 DNA follows: TGTGCCAGCTCACAAAGGGGGTTCATGAACACTGAAGCTTTCTTT. It is translated as CASSQRGFMNTEAFF.

The rearrangement joins TRBV7-9 to TRBJ1-2; TRBD1 might be the D (6 bases). V lost 5 bases and J lost 8, with 15 bases in between. Germline V lookup: CDR1 SEHNR, CDR2 FQNEAQ (reference sequence). The CDR3 runs to 13 residues. The CDR3 DNA reads as TGTGCCAGCAGCAACACAGGGCTTGGAGGCTACACCTTC. It codes for CASSNTGLGGYTF.

This chain links TRBV6-1 with TRBJ2-3, with 8 positions matching TRBD2. The CDR3 is 16 amino acids. The trim removed 3 bases at V and 2 bases at J, leaving 7 bases unmatched. CDR1 is MNHNS and CDR2 is SASEGT in the germline V gene. The CDR3 DNA reads as TGTGCCAGCAGTGAGAGTAGCGGGACGCTCACAGATACGCAGTATTTT. Translated: CASSESSGTLTDTQYF.

This clone was observed once. V and J are TRBV4-3 and TRBJ1-3; TRBD1 aligns across 9 bases. CDR1 is LGHNA and CDR2 is YSLEER in the germline V gene. V shed 2 bases and J 3 bases; nucleotides not matched to a gene: 5. The CDR3 sequence is 16 residues long. This CDR3 is CASSQFWTGVGNTIYF. DNA for the CDR3: TGCGCCAGCAGCCAATTCTGGACAGGGGTTGGAAACACCATATATTTT.

This clone appeared once. The chain joins TRBV30 to TRBJ1-4; D gene unclear. V was cut by 0 bases and J by 4 bases, with 9 bases left in between. Germline lookup yields CDR1 GTSNPN and CDR2 SVGIG (reference sequence). There are 14 residues in the CDR3. The CDR3 region has the DNA TGTGCCTGGAGTGTAGGCGGAGATAATGAAAAACTGTTTTTT. Its protein is CAWSVGGDNEKLFF.

This chain links TRBV5-1 with TRBJ1-3; TRBD1 is a possible D gene (6 bases). This CDR3 region has 16 residues. Germline CDR1 SGHRS, CDR2 YFSETQ. Trimming took off 4 bases at V and 0 bases at J, with 14 bases between the two ends. CDR3 loop: CASSDQRGNSGNTIYF. In DNA form, the CDR3 reads TGCGCCAGCAGCGATCAAAGGGGGAACTCTGGAAACACCATATATTTT.

This rearrangement joins TRBV6-4 to TRBJ2-2; no firm D call. Germline V gene lookup returns CDR1 MRHNA and CDR2 SNTAGT. V lost 6 bases and J lost 4, with 9 bases in between. This CDR3 has 13 residues. DNA of the CDR3: TGTGCCAGCAGAGCATTTATCACCGGGGAGCTGTTTTTT. Translation: CASRAFITGELFF.

For the CDR3, the DNA is TGTGCCAGCAGCAACCCCTGGCTAGCGGGAGATTATGAGCAGTTCTTC. Translated: CASSNPWLAGDYEQFF. V is TRBV11-2 and J is TRBJ2-1; 10 nucleotides align to TRBD2. This CDR3 comprises 16 residues. Germline V gene data show CDR1 as SGHAT and CDR2 as FQNNGV. The V gene end was trimmed by 5 bases and the J gene end by 8 bases; junction bases not matched to a gene: 12.

This clone occurred a few times. J is TRBJ2-7 and V is TRBV4-3; D possibly uses TRBD1 or TRBD2 (5 bases each). This CDR3 contains 14 residues. CDR1 LGHNA and CDR2 YSLEER come from the germline V gene. Between the trimmed V and J ends, which lost 3 bases and 1 base, there was a span of 10 bases. CDR3 sequence: CASSQGVPSYEQYF. The CDR3 DNA reads as TGCGCCAGCAGCCAGGGGGTACCTTCCTACGAGCAGTACTTC.